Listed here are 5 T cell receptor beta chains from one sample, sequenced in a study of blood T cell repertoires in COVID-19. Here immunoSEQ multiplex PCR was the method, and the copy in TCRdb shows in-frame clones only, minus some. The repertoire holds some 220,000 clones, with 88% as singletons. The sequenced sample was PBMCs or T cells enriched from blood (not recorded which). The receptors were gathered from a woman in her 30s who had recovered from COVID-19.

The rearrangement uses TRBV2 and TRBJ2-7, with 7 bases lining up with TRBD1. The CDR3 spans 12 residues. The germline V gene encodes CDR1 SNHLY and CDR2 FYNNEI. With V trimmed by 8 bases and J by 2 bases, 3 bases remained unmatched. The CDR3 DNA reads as TGTGCCAGCGGGCAGGGGGCCTACGAGCAGTACTTC. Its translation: CASGQGAYEQYF. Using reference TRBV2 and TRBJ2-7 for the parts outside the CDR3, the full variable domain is EPEVTQTPSHQVTQMGQEVILRCVPISNHLYFYWYRQILGQKVEFLVSFYNNEISEKSEIFDDQFSVERPDGSNFTLKIRSTKLEDSAMYFCASGQGAYEQYFGPGTRLTVT.

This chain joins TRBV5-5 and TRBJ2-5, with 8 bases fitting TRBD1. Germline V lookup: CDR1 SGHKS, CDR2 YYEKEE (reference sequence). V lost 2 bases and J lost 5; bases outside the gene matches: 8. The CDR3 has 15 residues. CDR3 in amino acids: CASSFDRDRQETQYF. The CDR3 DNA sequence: TGTGCCAGCAGCTTCGACCGGGACAGGCAGGAGACCCAGTACTTC.

The CDR3 nucleotides are TGCAGCGTTTCTTTCGCGACAGGAGCAAACACTGAAGCTTTCTTT. Its translation: CSVSFATGANTEAFF. The chain joins TRBV29-1 to TRBJ1-1, with a possible D match to TRBD1 (6 bases). The CDR3 is 15 residues long. V was shortened by 5 bases and J by 2 bases, with 18 bases between the two germline ends. The germline V gene has CDR1 SQVTM and CDR2 ANQGSEA.

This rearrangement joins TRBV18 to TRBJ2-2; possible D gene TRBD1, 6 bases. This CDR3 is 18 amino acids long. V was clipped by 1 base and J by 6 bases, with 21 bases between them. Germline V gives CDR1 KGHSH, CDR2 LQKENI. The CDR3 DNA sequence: TGTGCCAGCTCACCACTGCGAGGGTACAGGGATGTGTCCGGGGAGCTGTTTTTT. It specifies CASSPLRGYRDVSGELFF.

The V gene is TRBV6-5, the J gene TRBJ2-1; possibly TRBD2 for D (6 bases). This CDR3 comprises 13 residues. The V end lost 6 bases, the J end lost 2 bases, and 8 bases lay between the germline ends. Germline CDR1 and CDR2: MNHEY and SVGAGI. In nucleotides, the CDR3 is TGTGCCAGCAGCTTAGCGGCCTACAATGAGCAGTTCTTC. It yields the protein CASSLAAYNEQFF.